This TCR beta chain is from a study of blood T cells in healthy people across ages (dated by TCRdb to the mid-2010s). Some background on the complete study: Template switching captured roughly one uniquely barcoded TCR beta cDNA molecule per two T cells in model experiments. Age-related changes in TCR beta repertoire diversity were measured in the study by deep sequencing normalized with unique cDNA molecular identifiers. Four age groups were formed from the donors: young (average roughly 16 years), middle-aged (less than 40), aged (roughly 59) and long-lived (about 80). To avoid experimental bias, donors of different ages were spread randomly across the sequencing lanes. Two additional independent replicas of 1 million unique cDNA reads from the same blood draw were analyzed for two donors (one aged 18 to 30 and one aged 80 or older).

General study outcomes and caveats: Conclusive comparison of naive and antigen-experienced compartments was prevented by the profiling of bulk unsorted PBMCs. The percentage of naive T cells measured by flow cytometry correlated strongly with observed TCR beta diversity. The CMV infection status of donors was not known, potentially confounding age-related changes in expanded clonotypes. Total diversity estimates from one million sequenced T cells were considered lower bounds and underestimates. Compared with the aged group, more naive CD4+ T cells, fewer expanded clones and increased TCR diversity were shown by the long-lived group, suggesting age selection. Observed TCR beta diversity per million T cells fell roughly linearly with age, and a significant reduction was already apparent by age around 44.

Library prep was done by 5' RACE. The sequencer was an Illumina HiSeq 2500. The second PCR ran for about 6 to 12 cycles and used a J-beta primer mix along with a sample-barcoded 5' primer. Each TCR beta cDNA molecule received a unique molecular identifier from a template-switch 5' adaptor carrying 12 random nucleotides. Each sample yielded at least 3 million CDR3-containing paired-end reads. The Mint cDNA synthesis kit, primed by a TRBC-specific oligonucleotide, was used to synthesize first-strand cDNA from all RNA. Following uracil-DNA glycosylase treatment, all cDNA underwent a first 18-cycle PCR with the universal primers M1SS and BC2_uni_R. The source study handled its data this way. Normalization of each sample was performed by random selection of 1 million high-quality reads, each carrying a distinct molecular identifier. Reads sharing molecular identifiers were discarded rather than binned into consensus sequences. MiTCR, with a Q25 quality threshold and the strictest error-elimination algorithm, was used for CDR3 identification, clonotype clustering and error correction. A nonparametric unseen species model with Euler transformation was used to estimate lower-bound total TCR beta diversity. TCRdb reworked the public reads: Q25 trimming with fastp, MiXCR clone assembly, productive beta chains retained. Identical CDR3 protein sequences are pooled into one entry, listed with their most common genes and DNA. TCRdb's processing, not the authors' own work, is the source of the V and J calls. For this sample the table gives 700,000 or so distinct CDR3 sequences, of which over 40% were detected only once. The leading ten clones occupy approximately 29% of the sample.

The germline V and J ends show losses of 6 bases and 1 base respectively, and no gene match explains 7 bases of the junction. The CDR3 runs 15 residues from the cysteine to the phenylalanine. Kept here is only the CDR3 DNA, which spans 45 bases and is read in frame from base 1. CDR1 and CDR2, looked up from the germline V gene, are MNHEY and SVGEGT. The donors were some 36 Caucasian individuals from Russia, aged 6 to 90 years, who were systemically healthy. Around 10 milliliters of peripheral blood were drawn from each donor into EDTA-treated Vacutainer tubes. PBMCs were isolated by Ficoll-Paque density-gradient centrifugation, with at least 6 million obtained per sample. Trizol reagent was used to extract total RNA from the PBMCs, yielding at least 5.5 micrograms per sample. For every donor, an aliquot of PBMCs went through flow cytometry to measure the percentages of naive CD45RAhigh/CD27high T cells.

Note on this clonotype: Its antigen remains undetermined. No clone much larger than this one lies a single base away; base qualities are absent.

Here the chain combines TRBV6-2 or TRBV6-3 and TRBJ2-5, with TRBD2 matching 8 junction bases. Specimen: blood. This TCR derives from a man older than 75 in good health. Here the CDR3 is given as CASRTALAGQETQYF. The bases read TGTGCCAGCAGGACCGCCCTAGCGGGCCAAGAGACCCAGTACTTC.